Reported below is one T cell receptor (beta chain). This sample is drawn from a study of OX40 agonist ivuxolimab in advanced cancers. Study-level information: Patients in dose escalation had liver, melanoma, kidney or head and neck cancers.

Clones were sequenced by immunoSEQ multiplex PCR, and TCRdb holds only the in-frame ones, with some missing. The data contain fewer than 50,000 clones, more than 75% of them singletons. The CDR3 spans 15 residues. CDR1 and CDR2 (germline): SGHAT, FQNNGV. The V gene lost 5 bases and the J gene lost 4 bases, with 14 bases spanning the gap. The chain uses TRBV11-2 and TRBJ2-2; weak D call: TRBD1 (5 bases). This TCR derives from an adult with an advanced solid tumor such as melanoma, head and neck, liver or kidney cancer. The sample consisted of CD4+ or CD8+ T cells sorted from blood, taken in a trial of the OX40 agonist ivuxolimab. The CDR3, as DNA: TGTGCCAGCAGCCCCTCAGGGCTGGGCACCGGGGAGCTGTTTTTT. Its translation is CASSPSGLGTGELFF.